Listed below are T cell receptor beta chains from one sample, sequenced in a study of blood T cell repertoires in COVID-19. Only in-frame clones appear in the TCRdb table, and some are missing; sequencing was by immunoSEQ multiplex PCR. The repertoire holds roughly 250,000 clones, with about 90% as singletons. Material: peripheral blood. The receptors stem from a woman in her 30s with COVID-19, enrolled during active disease. The conserved cysteine and the conserved F or W are not part of the CDR3 here. D genes are given only for firm matches.

j_gene: TRBJ1-5
v_gene: TRBV18
d_gene: .
CDR3aa: ASSPGANQPQH

j_gene: TRBJ2-3
v_gene: TRBV30
d_gene: TRBD2
CDR3aa: ASRMAGGHYTDTQY

j_gene: TRBJ2-3
v_gene: TRBV6-5
d_gene: .
CDR3aa: ASRAGMHTDTQY

j_gene: TRBJ2-7
v_gene: TRBV5-1
d_gene: TRBD1
CDR3aa: ASSLVVGQDTYEQY

j_gene: TRBJ2-3
v_gene: TRBV10-3
d_gene: .
CDR3aa: AISESTSTDTQY

j_gene: TRBJ2-2
v_gene: TRBV14
d_gene: .
CDR3aa: ASSDPGENTGELF

j_gene: TRBJ2-7
v_gene: TRBV6-4
d_gene: .
CDR3aa: ASRGGRRGFYEQY

j_gene: TRBJ2-1
v_gene: TRBV19
d_gene: TRBD2
CDR3aa: ASSTGLAGDYYNEQF

j_gene: TRBJ1-2
v_gene: TRBV6-5
d_gene: .
CDR3aa: ASWQFPYGYT

j_gene: TRBJ2-7
v_gene: TRBV6-5
d_gene: TRBD1
CDR3aa: ASSYQGAVYEQY

j_gene: TRBJ1-1
v_gene: TRBV7-2
d_gene: .
CDR3aa: ASSLVGNGGEAF

j_gene: TRBJ2-3
v_gene: TRBV4-2
d_gene: TRBD2
CDR3aa: ASAGQLAGGNTDTQY

j_gene: TRBJ1-1
v_gene: TRBV6-5
d_gene: .
CDR3aa: ASMGRTEAF

j_gene: TRBJ1-2
v_gene: TRBV29-1
d_gene: TRBD1
CDR3aa: SAGTANYGYT

j_gene: TRBJ2-3
v_gene: TRBV5-1
d_gene: .
CDR3aa: ASSLAGGSKDTQY

j_gene: TRBJ2-2
v_gene: TRBV10-1
d_gene: .
CDR3aa: ASSLRLGSSPSGELF